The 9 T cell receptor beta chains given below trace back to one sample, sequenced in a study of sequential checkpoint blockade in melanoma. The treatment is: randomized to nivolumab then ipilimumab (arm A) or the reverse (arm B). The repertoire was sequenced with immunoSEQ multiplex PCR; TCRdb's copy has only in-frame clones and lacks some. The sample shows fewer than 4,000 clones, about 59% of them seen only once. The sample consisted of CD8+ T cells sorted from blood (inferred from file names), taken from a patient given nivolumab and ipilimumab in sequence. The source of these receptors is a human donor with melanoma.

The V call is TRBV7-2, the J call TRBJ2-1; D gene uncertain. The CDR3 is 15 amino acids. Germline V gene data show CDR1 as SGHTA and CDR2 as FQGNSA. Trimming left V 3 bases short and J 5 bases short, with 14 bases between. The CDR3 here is CASSFLLSGDNEQFF. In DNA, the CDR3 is TGTGCCAGCAGCTTCCTCCTTTCCGGAGACAATGAGCAGTTCTTC.

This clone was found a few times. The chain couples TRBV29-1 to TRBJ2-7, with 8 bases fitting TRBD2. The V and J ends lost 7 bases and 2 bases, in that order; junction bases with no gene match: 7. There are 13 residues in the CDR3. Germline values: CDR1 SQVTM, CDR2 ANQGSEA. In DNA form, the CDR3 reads TGCAGCGCTGCGACTAGCGTAACCTACGAGCAGTACTTC. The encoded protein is CSAATSVTYEQYF.

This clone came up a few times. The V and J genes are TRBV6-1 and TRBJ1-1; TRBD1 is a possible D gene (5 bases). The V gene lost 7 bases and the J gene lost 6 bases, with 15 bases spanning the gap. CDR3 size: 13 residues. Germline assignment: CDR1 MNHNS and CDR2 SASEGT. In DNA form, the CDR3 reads TGTGCCAGCAATGGGGGGGAGGCCGCTGAAGCTTTCTTT. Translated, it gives CASNGGEAAEAFF.

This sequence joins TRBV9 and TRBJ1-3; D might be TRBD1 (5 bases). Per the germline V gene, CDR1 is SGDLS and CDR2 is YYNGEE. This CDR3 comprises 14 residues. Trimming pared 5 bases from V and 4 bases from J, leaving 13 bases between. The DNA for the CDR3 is TGTGCCAGCAGTGGACACCTGGGGGGAAACACCATATATTTT. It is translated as CASSGHLGGNTIYF. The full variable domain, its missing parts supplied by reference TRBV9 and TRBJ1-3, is DSGVTQTPKHLITATGQRVTLRCSPRSGDLSVYWYQQSLDQGLQFLIQYYNGEERAKGNILERFSAQQFPDLHSELNLSSLELGDSALYFCASSGHLGGNTIYFGEGSWLTVV.

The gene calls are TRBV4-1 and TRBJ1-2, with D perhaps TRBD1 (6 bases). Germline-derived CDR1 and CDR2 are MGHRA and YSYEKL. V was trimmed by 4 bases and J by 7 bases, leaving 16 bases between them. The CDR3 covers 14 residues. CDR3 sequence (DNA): TGCGCCAGCAGCCCGGGCGCGGGGGCGGTTGGCTACACCTTC. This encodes CASSPGAGAVGYTF.

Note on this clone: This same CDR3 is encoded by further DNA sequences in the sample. CDR3 region: CASSQASGSSYEQYF. The CDR3, as DNA: TGCGCCAGCAGCCAGGCTAGCGGGAGTTCCTACGAGCAGTACTTC. This chain links TRBV4-1 with TRBJ2-7, with TRBD2 matching over 10 bases. V lost 3 bases to trimming and J lost 1 base; unmatched junction nucleotides: 3. The CDR3 sequence is 15 residues long. Per germline, CDR1 MGHRA and CDR2 YSYEKL.

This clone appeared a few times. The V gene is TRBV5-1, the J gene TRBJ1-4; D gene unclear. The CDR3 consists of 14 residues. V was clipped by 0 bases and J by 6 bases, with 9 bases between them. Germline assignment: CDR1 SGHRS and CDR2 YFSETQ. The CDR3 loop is CASSLVPGYEKLFF. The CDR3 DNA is TGCGCCAGCAGCTTGGTTCCAGGATATGAAAAACTGTTTTTT.

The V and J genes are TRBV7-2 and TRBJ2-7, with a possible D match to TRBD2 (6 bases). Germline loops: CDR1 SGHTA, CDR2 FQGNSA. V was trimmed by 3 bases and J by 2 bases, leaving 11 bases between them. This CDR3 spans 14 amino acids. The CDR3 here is CASSFGGLAYEQYF. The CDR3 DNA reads TGTGCCAGCAGCTTTGGGGGGTTAGCCTACGAGCAGTACTTC.

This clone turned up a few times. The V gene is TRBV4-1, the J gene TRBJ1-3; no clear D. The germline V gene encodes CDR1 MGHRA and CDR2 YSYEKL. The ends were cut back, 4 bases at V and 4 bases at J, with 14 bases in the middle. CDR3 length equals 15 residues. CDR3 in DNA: TGCGCCAGCAGCCCGGGCCCGGGAAGGGGAAACACCATATATTTT. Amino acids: CASSPGPGRGNTIYF.